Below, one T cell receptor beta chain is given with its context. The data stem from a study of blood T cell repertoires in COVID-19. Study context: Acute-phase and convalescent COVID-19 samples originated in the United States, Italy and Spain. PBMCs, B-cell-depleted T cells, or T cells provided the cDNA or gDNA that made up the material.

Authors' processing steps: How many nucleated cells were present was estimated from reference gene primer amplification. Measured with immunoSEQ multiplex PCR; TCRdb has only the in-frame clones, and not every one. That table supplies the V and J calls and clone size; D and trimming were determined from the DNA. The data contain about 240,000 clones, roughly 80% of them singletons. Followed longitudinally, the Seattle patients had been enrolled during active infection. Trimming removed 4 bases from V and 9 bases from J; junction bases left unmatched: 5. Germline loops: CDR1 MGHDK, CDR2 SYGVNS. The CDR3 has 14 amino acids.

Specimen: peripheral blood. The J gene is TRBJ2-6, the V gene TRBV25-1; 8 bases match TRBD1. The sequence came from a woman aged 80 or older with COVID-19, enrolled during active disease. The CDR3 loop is CASSVTGGSNVLTF. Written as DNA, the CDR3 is TGTGCCAGCAGTGTTACAGGGGGGAGCAACGTCCTGACTTTC.